This T cell receptor (beta chain) stems from a study of shared clonotypes between healthy human individuals (dated by TCRdb to 2018 to 2020). For the wider study: The cohort comprised a couple of women and a few men aged 18 to 49 years. For each donor, CD4 naive and CD4 memory were each run on three plates, CD8 naive on two plates, and CD8 memory on one plate. To estimate repertoire size and how much clonotype sharing occurs between individuals, the study deeply sequenced the blood TCR repertoires of about five healthy adults. Libraries were prepared and TCR repertoires were sequenced by different laboratories using diverse techniques, in order to increase sequencing depth and limit assay-specific biases. Between about 0.9 and 8.9 billion PBMCs per donor were obtained by leukapheresis.

The CDR3, cysteine through phenylalanine, is 14 amino acids long. Just the 42-base CDR3 DNA is kept, in frame starting at base 1. CDR1 MNHEY and CDR2 SVGAGI are derived from the germline V gene. A distance of 18 bases separates the germline ends of V and J, which lose 6 bases and 9 bases respectively. The donors were healthy, HIV-negative adults with no recently reported acute infections or vaccinations. All donors were Caucasian adults living in Nashville, Tennessee, USA. CD4+ T cells were enriched by magnetic negative selection, after which naive cells were positively selected on CD45RA and the negative fraction was taken as the memory subset. Blood was collected by leukapheresis, and PBMCs were isolated by Ficoll-Histopaque density gradient centrifugation and then cryopreserved in liquid nitrogen vapor phase. Analytical flow cytometry was used to check the purity and quantity of each magnetically sorted T cell population. Genomic DNA was isolated from every sorted fraction and measured by UV absorbance on a Nanodrop 2000c.

Using the deep immunoSEQ assay, TCR CDR3 regions were amplified from genomic DNA by multiplex PCR. For each cell subset, the extracted genomic DNA was distributed evenly across all wells of several immunoSEQ 96-well plates, and each plate served as one replicate. For sorted subsets, 150 to 250 ng genomic DNA, equal to some 30,000 T cell genomes, was loaded into each replicate PCR. Purified libraries were measured with a Qubit 3.0 fluorometer, size-checked on a Bioanalyzer 2100, and measured again with the KAPA Library Quantification kit. Each immunoSEQ 96-well plate was sequenced on its own single-read 150-cycle Illumina NextSeq 550 flow cell. Per the original workflow: Because the immunoSEQ output held only junctional sequences and lacked quality scores, the filtering could not match the filtering applied to full-length reads. To assign V/J genes and CDR3, sequences were annotated against IMGT germline references using PyIR, a Python wrapper for IgBLAST v1.9. Reads were filtered out if the reads had weak V/J assignments (E-value above 1e-6), no CDR3, stop codons, out-of-frame junctions, or ambiguous translated residues. V3J clonotypes were defined as sequences sharing the same inferred V gene, J gene, and CDR3 amino acid sequence. Percentage overlap between repertoires was computed as shared unique clonotypes divided by the size of the smaller repertoire. Three approaches were used to assess repertoire richness: RTK rarefaction, the Chao1 estimator, and Recon v2.1 estimates of unobserved clonotypes. For all TCRbeta clonotypes obtained by the gDNA method from a handful of donors, generation probabilities were computed with OLGA. TCRdb obtained this table from immuneACCESS and retained in-frame rearrangements with V and J assigned. These tables miss some clones; where compared with another copy, unresolved V genes account for less than half of the shortfall, and the remainder is unexplained. V, J and clone size reflect that table, while D and trimming were determined from the DNA. Recorded for this sample are 2,500,000 or so clones; around nine tenths of them occurred a single time. Jointly, the top ten make up over 0.12% of the sample.

Notes on this clone: No antigen is known for it. There are no base qualities to consult, and no much larger clone falls within one base.

What the authors observed across the whole study: Compared with non-shared clonotypes, clonotypes shared by all four sorted-subset donors had higher generation probabilities. Across four donors, about 5.2% of naive CD4, 3% to 4% of naive CD8, under 2.5% of memory CD4, and 0.4% of memory CD8 clonotypes were shared. Naive subsets generally had larger estimated clonotype richness than memory subsets did. Pairwise subsampling led to the expectation that sequencing depth would affect the degree of clonotype sharing among donors. Sampling was limited to blood, and TCR repertoires in tissue likely differ from TCR repertoires in blood. The genetic and exposure-history diversity represented was limited by the small number of donors. Rarefaction of sorted-subset datasets indicated incomplete sequencing despite the large sequencing depth.

Sequencing was performed on naive CD4+ T cells sorted from blood. Interpreted using the paper, the cell subset or site label stands for: CD45RA+ positively selected. In this chain, TRBV6-5 is recombined with TRBJ2-1; the D region is possibly TRBD1 or TRBD2, each matching across 5 bases. This sequence was found in a man in his late teens or twenties in good health. The sequenced DNA: TGTGCCAGCAGAGGGACGGGGCGGTTTGGTGAGCAGTTCTTC. Translated, it gives CASRGTGRFGEQFF.